The text below deals with one TCR beta chain. The sample is drawn from a study of technical replicates of blood from several donors. Germline-derived CDR1 and CDR2 are SGHVS and FQNEAQ. Trimming removed 0 bases at V and 3 bases at J, with 9 bases between. The CDR3 runs to 14 residues. Here immunoSEQ multiplex PCR was the method, and the copy in TCRdb shows in-frame clones only, minus some. This sample carries about 59,000 clones, just under 90% of them seen once, and the ten largest clones take 4.5% to 6.5%. This receptor was obtained from a human donor in good health. Some clones in this sample may be carry-over from other donors' samples. The sample was PBMCs. This chain links TRBV7-8 with TRBJ2-7; D unresolved. In DNA, the CDR3 is TGTGCCAGCAGCTTAGCGGGTGGCGGCTACGAGCAGTACTTC. It yields the protein CASSLAGGGYEQYF.